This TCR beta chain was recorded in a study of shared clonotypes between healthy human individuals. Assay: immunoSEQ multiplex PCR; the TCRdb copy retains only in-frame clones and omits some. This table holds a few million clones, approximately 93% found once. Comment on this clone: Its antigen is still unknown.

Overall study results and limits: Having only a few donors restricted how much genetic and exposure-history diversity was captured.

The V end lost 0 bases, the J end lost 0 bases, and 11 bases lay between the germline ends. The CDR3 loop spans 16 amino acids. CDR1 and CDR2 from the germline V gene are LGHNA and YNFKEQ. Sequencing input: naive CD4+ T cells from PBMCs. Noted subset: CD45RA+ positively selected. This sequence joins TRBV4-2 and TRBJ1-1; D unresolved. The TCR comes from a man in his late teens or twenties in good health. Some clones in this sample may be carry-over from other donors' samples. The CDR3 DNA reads TGTGCCAGCAGCCAAGATCAGGTCCGCCTGAACACTGAAGCTTTCTTT. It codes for CASSQDQVRLNTEAFF.